This is a list of T cell receptor beta chains from one sample in a study of T cell changes during pregnancy in multiple sclerosis. Clones were read by immunoSEQ multiplex PCR, and TCRdb kept only the in-frame ones, dropping some. The table shows roughly 80,000 clones, with 85% to 95% occurring only once. The sequencing used peripheral blood, collected in the first trimester of pregnancy. The source is a female donor with multiple sclerosis, enrolled in a pregnancy study. Each CDR3 is given without its conserved first and last residue.

>11|TRBJ2-3|TRBV14
ASSPFSTDTQY
>13|TRBJ2-1|TRBV27
ASSRGQGNYNEQF
>11|TRBJ2-5|TRBV7-3
ASSYNPGGTQY
>10|TRBJ1-1|TRBV29-1
SVRLQGTEAF
>12|TRBJ2-1|TRBV7-8
ASSPGTSTGEQF
>13|TRBJ2-5|TRBV18
ASSSQGGLMETQY
>12|TRBJ1-1|TRBV29-1
SVDYVTGQGKAF
>12|TRBJ1-1|TRBV12-5
ASGLVTGVAEAF
>12|TRBJ1-2|TRBV27
ASRGTGLFYGYT
>16|TRBJ1-1|TRBV30
AWSGYGLVGGLNTEAF
>13|TRBJ2-2|TRBV5-1
ASSFGGLNTGELF
>14|TRBJ1-2|TRBV5-8
ASSPRTTGRDYGYT
>19|TRBJ2-2|TRBV23-1
ASSPSCGGVKRVLGTGELF
>13|TRBJ2-7|TRBV4-1
ASSQGTGKGYEQY
>12|TRBJ2-3|TRBV4-3
ASSQDTGTDTQY
>15|TRBJ1-1|TRBV7-3
ASSFQPGTGMNTEAF
>10|TRBJ2-1|TRBV7-9
ASSSPSPNRF
>15|TRBJ1-1|TRBV11-2
ASSPLHLRGLVAEAF
>9|TRBJ1-1|TRBV29-1
SATRSTEAF
>10|TRBJ2-7|TRBV28
ASSLSYYEQY
>12|TRBJ2-2|TRBV6-6
ASRLDTRTGELF
>12|TRBJ2-7|TRBV10-3
AIRGLAAPYEQY
>13|TRBJ2-2|TRBV5-1
ASSLDGTNTGELF
>15|TRBJ2-1|TRBV5-1
ASSFIGTSGVYNEQF
>13|TRBJ2-3|TRBV7-7
ASSPRGDGTDTQY
>12|TRBJ1-6|TRBV5-5
ASSSGQTNSPLH
>18|TRBJ2-6|TRBV6-1
ASSERGIVGHQSGANVLT
>11|TRBJ1-2|TRBV5-1
ASSFGQGYGYT
>11|TRBJ2-2|TRBV6-5
ASSYSEAGELF
>13|TRBJ2-1|TRBV6-1
ASSAGTTPYNEQF
>11|TRBJ1-5|TRBV29-1
SVRTGGNQPQH
>11|TRBJ2-7|TRBV7-2
ASSLSLAGMQY
>13|TRBJ2-7|TRBV2
ASSEGAVFTYEQY
>13|TRBJ2-4|TRBV2
ASSEINGPKNIQY
>11|TRBJ1-1|TRBV27
ASSLSKYTEAF
>11|TRBJ1-1|TRBV7-3
ASSYTGVTEAF
>16|TRBJ2-1|TRBV27
ASSLGPFGLAGYNEQF
>14|TRBJ2-3|TRBV9
ASAKLREGLTDTQY
>12|TRBJ2-3|TRBV5-1
ASSPGQGSDTQY
>13|TRBJ1-1|TRBV5-8
ASSLKEGQGTEAF